A single sample gave rise to the 17 T cell receptor beta chains below, sequenced in a study of beta chain features in type 1 diabetes. Investigators reverse transcribed all isolated RNA, so they sequenced expressed TCRB transcripts. The data were produced by immunoSEQ multiplex PCR, yet TCRdb's version contains in-frame clones alone and is incomplete. The table has a few hundred thousand clones, roughly a fifth seen once. The specimen sequenced was naive CD4+ T cells from blood. The receptors stem from a woman aged 18-35 years in good health.

V gene TRBV29-1 combines with J gene TRBJ2-1; TRBD1 is a possible D gene (5 bases). The length of the CDR3 is 13 residues. The germline CDR1 and CDR2 sequences are SQVTM and ANQGSEA. V was clipped by 6 bases and J by 0 bases, with 9 bases between them. DNA for the CDR3: TGCAGCGTCCAGGGCAACTCCTACAATGAGCAGTTCTTC. It specifies CSVQGNSYNEQFF.

The rearrangement uses TRBV7-2 and TRBJ1-1, with D perhaps matching TRBD1 (6 bases). V shed 5 bases and J shed 10 bases, with 14 bases lying between them. This CDR3 has 12 residues. The germline gives CDR1 SGHTA, CDR2 FQGNSA. The CDR3 coding sequence is TGTGCCAGCAGCCCCCAGGGGATCGGAGCTTTCTTT. It yields the protein CASSPQGIGAFF. The variable domain in full, with the rest retrieved from reference TRBV7-2 and TRBJ1-1, is GAGVSQSPSNKVTEKGKDVELRCDPISGHTALYWYRQSLGQGLEFLIYFQGNSAPDKSGLPSDRFSAERTGGSVSTLTIQRTQQEDSAVYLCASSPQGIGAFFGQGTRLTVV.

The chain joins TRBV2 to TRBJ2-1, with TRBD2 matching over 15 bases. CDR3 length: 15 amino acids. Germline V gene sequence: CDR1 SNHLY, CDR2 FYNNEI. The V gene end was trimmed by 6 bases and the J gene end by 10 bases; junction bases not matched to a gene: 7. The CDR3 reads CASRSGLAGGQEQFF. Written as DNA, the CDR3 is TGTGCCAGCAGATCAGGACTAGCGGGGGGGCAGGAGCAGTTCTTC.

The V gene is TRBV11-3, the J gene TRBJ2-1; 9 bases align to TRBD2. Per the germline V gene, CDR1 is SGHNT and CDR2 is YENEEA. This CDR3 has 12 residues. The V gene end was trimmed by 5 bases and the J gene end by 10 bases; junction bases not matched to a gene: 3. CDR3: CASSPGTSEQFF. CDR3 coding DNA: TGTGCCAGCAGCCCCGGGACTAGCGAGCAGTTCTTC.

This clone was observed a handful of times. This sequence joins TRBV5-4 and TRBJ2-7; TRBD1 matches 8 bases. Germline V gene data show CDR1 as SGHNT and CDR2 as YYREEE (reference sequence). This CDR3 region has 16 residues. After removal of 3 bases from V and 0 bases from J, the junction contained 8 bases not matched to a gene. CDR3 region: CASSSSGTGLSYEQYF. The DNA of the CDR3 is TGTGCCAGCAGCTCGTCCGGGACAGGCCTCTCCTACGAGCAGTACTTC.

The chain links TRBV29-1 to TRBJ1-1; no clear D gene. Trimming left V 8 bases short and J 2 bases short, with 15 bases between. In germline, CDR1 is SQVTM, CDR2 ANQGSEA. This CDR3 is built from 13 residues. In DNA form, the CDR3 reads TGCAGCACAAAGGAGGGAGAAAACACTGAAGCTTTCTTT. This translates into CSTKEGENTEAFF. Looking up the rest from reference TRBV29-1 and TRBJ1-1 gives the full variable domain: SAVISQKPSRDICQRGTSLTIQCQVDSQVTMMFWYRQQPGQSLTLIATANQGSEATYESGFVIDKFPISRPNLTFSTLTVSNMSPEDSSIYLCSTKEGENTEAFFGQGTRLTVV.

This clone came up a few times. This chain links TRBV29-1 with TRBJ2-7; 14 bases are shared with TRBD2. J was trimmed by 2 bases and V by 7 bases; bases with no gene match: 4. Germline CDR1 reads SQVTM; CDR2 reads ANQGSEA. The CDR3 spans 14 residues. Written as DNA, the CDR3 is TGCAGCGCCGTGGGACTAGCGGGAGCCTACGAGCAGTACTTC. This gives the protein CSAVGLAGAYEQYF.

V is TRBV5-1 and J is TRBJ2-6; D is perhaps TRBD1 (6 bases). V was pared by 4 bases and J by 3 bases, with 14 bases between. CDR1 and CDR2 (germline): SGHRS, YFSETQ. The CDR3 spans 16 residues. The CDR3 DNA sequence: TGCGCCAGCAGCCCTAACAGGGCTCATGGGGCCAACGTCCTGACTTTC. Residues: CASSPNRAHGANVLTF.

A word on this clone: The same CDR3 also results from other DNA sequences found in this sample. V usage is TRBV5-1 and J usage is TRBJ2-7; D possibly corresponds to TRBD1 (5 bases). There are 14 residues in the CDR3. Germline V gene data show CDR1 as SGHRS and CDR2 as YFSETQ. Trimming took off 0 bases at V and 4 bases at J, with 11 bases between the two ends. The CDR3 loop is CASSLDSGSYEQYF. DNA for the CDR3: TGCGCCAGCAGCTTGGACTCAGGGTCGTACGAGCAGTACTTC.

The V and J genes are TRBV27 and TRBJ1-5; 8 bases are a match to TRBD1. This CDR3 is 14 amino acids long. V lost 5 bases, J lost 5 bases, and 5 bases stayed unmatched. Germline V gene data show CDR1 as MNHEY and CDR2 as SMNVEV (reference sequence). The CDR3 DNA reads as TGTGCCAGCAGTCCTCAGGGGGCTTATCAGCCCCAGCATTTT. This translates into CASSPQGAYQPQHF.

The genes are TRBV5-1 and TRBJ1-2; the D gene is possibly TRBD1 (6 bases). In germline, CDR1 is SGHRS, CDR2 YFSETQ. Trimming took 2 bases from V and 4 from J, leaving 21 bases between them. This CDR3 region has 17 residues. CDR3 sequence: CASSLSNRMQGTYGYTF. The CDR3 DNA reads as TGCGCCAGCAGCTTATCAAATCGCATGCAGGGGACCTATGGCTACACCTTC.

J is TRBJ2-1 and V is TRBV27, with D perhaps TRBD1 (5 bases). Trimming removed 1 base at V and 1 base at J, with 14 bases between. The CDR3 has 17 residues. Germline V gene lookup returns CDR1 MNHEY and CDR2 SMNVEV (reference sequence). The CDR3 region is CASSLLPGQGSYNEQFF. CDR3 nucleotide sequence: TGTGCCAGCAGTTTATTACCCGGGCAGGGTTCCTACAATGAGCAGTTCTTC.

V and J are TRBV5-1 and TRBJ1-1; weak D call: TRBD1 (5 bases). CDR1 is SGHRS and CDR2 is YFSETQ in the germline V gene. The CDR3 consists of 12 residues. V shed 4 bases and J shed 8 bases, with 12 bases lying between them. CDR3 nucleotide sequence: TGCGCCAGCAGCGGAACAGGATCCGAAGCTTTCTTT. It codes for CASSGTGSEAFF.

J is TRBJ2-2 and V is TRBV5-1, with a tentative D call TRBD2 (6 bases). The V gene's germline CDR1 is SGHRS and CDR2 YFSETQ. The length of the CDR3 is 13 residues. V lost 7 bases and J lost 7, with 14 bases in between. The chain's CDR3 is CASAWTKNGELFF. CDR3 nucleotides: TGCGCCAGCGCTTGGACTAAAAACGGGGAGCTGTTTTTT.

The chain couples TRBV5-1 to TRBJ1-2, with 9 nucleotides matching TRBD1. Per the germline V gene, CDR1 is SGHRS and CDR2 is YFSETQ. J gave up 7 bases and V 4 bases, and 11 bases lay outside the gene matches. The CDR3 loop spans 15 amino acids. CDR3 sequence: CASSTQTGGLGGYTF. CDR3 nucleotide sequence: TGCGCCAGCAGCACCCAGACAGGGGGTCTTGGTGGCTACACCTTC.

There are a few counts of this clone. CDR3 DNA: TGTGCCACCAGCAGATGGGCAGCGGATAATTCACCCCTCCACTTT. It translates to CATSRWAADNSPLHF. V and J are TRBV15 and TRBJ1-6, with no clear D. Germline V gene sequence: CDR1 LNHNV, CDR2 YYDKDF (reference sequence). V was shortened by 2 bases and J by 5 bases, with 10 bases between the two germline ends. The CDR3 sequence is 15 residues long.

This clone was detected only a few times. The V and J genes are TRBV5-1 and TRBJ2-7; a possible D gene is TRBD2 (5 bases). Between the trimmed V and J ends, which lost 6 bases and 2 bases, there was a span of 12 bases. This CDR3 has 13 amino acids. Germline V gene data show CDR1 as SGHRS and CDR2 as YFSETQ. CDR3 sequence reads: CASKRIGAYEQYF. In nucleotides, the CDR3 is TGCGCCAGCAAGAGGATCGGGGCCTACGAGCAGTACTTC.